This TCR beta chain was identified in a study of follicular helper T cells after annual influenza vaccination. As to this clone: Its antigen is not known.

TCRdb's copy holds only in-frame clones and misses some; the assay was immunoSEQ multiplex PCR. This table holds thousands of clones, 75% to 85% found once. Study results and limitations: Each annual vaccination recalled recurring oligoclonal ICOS+CD38+ cTfh clonotypes.

Germline trimming cut 7 bases from V and 1 base from J; bases unmatched to any gene: 10. Germline V gene data show CDR1 as MNHNS and CDR2 as SASEGT. The CDR3 covers 15 residues. The time point here: 2015-2016 season, 7 days after influenza vaccination. Per time point, roughly 35-110 mL of blood was sampled. ICOS+CD38+ and ICOS-CD38- fractions were sorted from non-naive CD4+CXCR5+PD-1+ cells. This TCR came from an adult who received the influenza vaccine. Sequenced here: CXCR5+ CD38- circulating T follicular helper cells from blood, sampled 7 days after influenza vaccination. The subset denotes: circulating Tfh, non-naive CD4+CXCR5+PD-1+ (ICOS+CD38+ or ICOS-CD38-). The chain is built from TRBV6-1 and TRBJ2-7, with 7 bases lining up with TRBD1. CDR3 region: CASKWSQGPSYEQYF. The CDR3 region has the DNA TGTGCCAGCAAATGGTCACAGGGGCCGTCCTACGAGCAGTACTTC.